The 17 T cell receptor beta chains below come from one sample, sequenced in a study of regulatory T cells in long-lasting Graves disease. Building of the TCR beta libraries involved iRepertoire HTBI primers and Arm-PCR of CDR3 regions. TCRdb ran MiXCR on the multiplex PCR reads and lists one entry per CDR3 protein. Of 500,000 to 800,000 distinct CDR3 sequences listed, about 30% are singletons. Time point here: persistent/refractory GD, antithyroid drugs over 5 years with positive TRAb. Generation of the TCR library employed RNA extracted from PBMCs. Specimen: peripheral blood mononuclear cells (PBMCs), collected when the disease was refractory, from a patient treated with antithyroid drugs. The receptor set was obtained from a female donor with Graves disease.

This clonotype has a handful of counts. The CDR3 region is CASKPSGTDGYTF. The CDR3 coding sequence is TGCGCCAGCAAACCGTCCGGGACAGATGGCTACACCTTC. The gene calls are TRBV5-1 and TRBJ1-2, with 7 bases that match TRBD1. Per the germline V gene, CDR1 is SGHRS and CDR2 is YFSETQ. CDR3 size: 13 residues. Trimming took 6 bases from V and 6 from J; bases not matched to a gene: 8. Based on the CDR3 plus reference TRBV5-1 and TRBJ1-2, the full variable domain is KAGVTQTPRYLIKTRGQQVTLSCSPISGHRSVSWYQQTPGQGLQFLFEYFSETQRNKGNFPGRFSGRQFSNSRSEMNVSTLELGDSALYLCASKPSGTDGYTFGSGTRLTVV.

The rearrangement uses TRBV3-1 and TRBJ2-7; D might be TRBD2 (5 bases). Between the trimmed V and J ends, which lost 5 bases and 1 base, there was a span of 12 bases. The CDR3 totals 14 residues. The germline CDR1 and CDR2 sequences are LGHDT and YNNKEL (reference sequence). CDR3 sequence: CASSALLGSYEQYF. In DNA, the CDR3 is TGTGCCAGCAGCGCCCTACTAGGTTCCTACGAGCAGTACTTC.

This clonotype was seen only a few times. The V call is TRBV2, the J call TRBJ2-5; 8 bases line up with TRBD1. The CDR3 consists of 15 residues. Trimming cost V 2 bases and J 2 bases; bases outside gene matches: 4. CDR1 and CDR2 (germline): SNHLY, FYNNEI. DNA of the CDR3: TGTGCCAGCAGTGAAACAGGGGGTTCTCAAGAGACCCAGTACTTC. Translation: CASSETGGSQETQYF.

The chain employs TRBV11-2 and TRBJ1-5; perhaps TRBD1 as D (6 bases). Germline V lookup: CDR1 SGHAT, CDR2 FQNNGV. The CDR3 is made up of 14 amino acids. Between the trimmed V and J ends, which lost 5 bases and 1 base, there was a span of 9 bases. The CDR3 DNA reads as TGTGCCAGCAGCCATGGGGGCAGCAATCAGCCCCAGCATTTT. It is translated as CASSHGGSNQPQHF.

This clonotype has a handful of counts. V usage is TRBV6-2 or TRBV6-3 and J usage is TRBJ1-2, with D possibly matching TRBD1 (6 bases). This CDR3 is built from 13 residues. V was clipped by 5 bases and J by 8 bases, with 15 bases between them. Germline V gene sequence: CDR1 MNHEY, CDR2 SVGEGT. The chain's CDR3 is CASSQHRDEGYTF. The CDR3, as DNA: TGTGCCAGCAGTCAGCACAGGGATGAGGGCTACACCTTC.

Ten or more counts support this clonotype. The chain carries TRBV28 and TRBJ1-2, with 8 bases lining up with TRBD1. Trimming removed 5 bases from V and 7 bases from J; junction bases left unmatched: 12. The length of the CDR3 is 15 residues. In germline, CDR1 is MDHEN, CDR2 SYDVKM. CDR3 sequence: CASSPMDRDLGGYTF. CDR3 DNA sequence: TGTGCCAGCAGTCCTATGGACAGGGACCTGGGTGGCTACACCTTC.

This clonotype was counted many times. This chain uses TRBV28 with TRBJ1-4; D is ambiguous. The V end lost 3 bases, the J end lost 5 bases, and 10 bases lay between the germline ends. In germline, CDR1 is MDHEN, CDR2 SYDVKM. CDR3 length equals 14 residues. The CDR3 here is CASSLDARNEKLFF. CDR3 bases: TGTGCCAGCAGTTTGGATGCCCGAAATGAAAAACTGTTTTTT.

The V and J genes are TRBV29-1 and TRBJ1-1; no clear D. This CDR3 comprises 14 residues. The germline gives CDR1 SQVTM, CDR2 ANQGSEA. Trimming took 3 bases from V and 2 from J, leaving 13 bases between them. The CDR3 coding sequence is TGCAGCGTTGATATGTCAGCACTAAACACTGAAGCTTTCTTT. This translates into CSVDMSALNTEAFF.

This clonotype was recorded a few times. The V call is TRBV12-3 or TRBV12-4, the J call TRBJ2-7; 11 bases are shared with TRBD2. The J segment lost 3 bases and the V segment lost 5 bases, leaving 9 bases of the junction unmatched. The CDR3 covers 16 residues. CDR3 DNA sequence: TGTGCCAGCAGTCCAACCGGGACTAGCGGAAACTACGAGCAGTACTTC. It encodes CASSPTGTSGNYEQYF.

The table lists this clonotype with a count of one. In DNA form, the CDR3 reads TGTGCCAGCAGTAAAACCGGGACAGGGGGCGAGCAGTACTTC. This codes for CASSKTGTGGEQYF. This chain connects TRBV6-1 to TRBJ2-7; 11 bases line up with TRBD1. The J segment lost 6 bases and the V segment lost 5 bases, leaving 6 bases of the junction unmatched. The CDR3 consists of 14 residues. CDR1 and CDR2 (germline): MNHNS, SASEGT.

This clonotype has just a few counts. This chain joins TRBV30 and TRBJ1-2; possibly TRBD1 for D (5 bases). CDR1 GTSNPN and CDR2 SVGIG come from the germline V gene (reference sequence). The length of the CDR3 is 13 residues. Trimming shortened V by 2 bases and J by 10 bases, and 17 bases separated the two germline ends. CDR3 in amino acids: CAWSPSGQIDYTF. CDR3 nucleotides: TGTGCCTGGAGTCCCTCGGGGCAAATCGACTACACCTTC.

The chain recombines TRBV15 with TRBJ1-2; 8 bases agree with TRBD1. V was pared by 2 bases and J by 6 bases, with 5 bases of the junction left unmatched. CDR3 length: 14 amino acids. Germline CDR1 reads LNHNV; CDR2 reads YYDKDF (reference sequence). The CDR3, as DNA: TGTGCCACCAGCAGACCCGACAGGGGAGATGGCTACACCTTC. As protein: CATSRPDRGDGYTF.

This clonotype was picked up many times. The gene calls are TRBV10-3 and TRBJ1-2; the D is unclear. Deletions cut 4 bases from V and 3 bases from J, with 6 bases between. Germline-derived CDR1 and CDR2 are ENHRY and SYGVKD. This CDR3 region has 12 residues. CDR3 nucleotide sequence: TGTGCCATCAGTGGGGAGGACTATGGCTACACCTTC. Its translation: CAISGEDYGYTF.

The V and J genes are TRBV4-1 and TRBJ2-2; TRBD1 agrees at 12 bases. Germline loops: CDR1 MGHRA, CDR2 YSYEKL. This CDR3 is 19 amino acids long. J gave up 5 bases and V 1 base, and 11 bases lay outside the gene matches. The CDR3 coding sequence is TGCGCCAGCAGCCAAGTCAGGGGACAGGGGGCGCGGAGGACCGGGGAGCTGTTTTTT. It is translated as CASSQVRGQGARRTGELFF.

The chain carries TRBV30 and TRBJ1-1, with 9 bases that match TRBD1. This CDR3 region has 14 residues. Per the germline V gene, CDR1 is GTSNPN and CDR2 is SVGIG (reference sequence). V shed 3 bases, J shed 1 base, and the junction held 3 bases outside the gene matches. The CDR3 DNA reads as TGTGCCTGGAGGGCGACAGGGGGGAACACTGAAGCTTTCTTT. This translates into CAWRATGGNTEAFF.

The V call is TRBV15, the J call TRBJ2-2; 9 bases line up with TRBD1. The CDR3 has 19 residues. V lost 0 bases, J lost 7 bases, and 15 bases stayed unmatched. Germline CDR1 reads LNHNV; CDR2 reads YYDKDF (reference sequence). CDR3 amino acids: CATSRDLGLGDRAIGELFF. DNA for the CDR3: TGTGCCACCAGCAGAGATTTAGGTTTGGGGGACAGGGCTATCGGGGAGCTGTTTTTT.

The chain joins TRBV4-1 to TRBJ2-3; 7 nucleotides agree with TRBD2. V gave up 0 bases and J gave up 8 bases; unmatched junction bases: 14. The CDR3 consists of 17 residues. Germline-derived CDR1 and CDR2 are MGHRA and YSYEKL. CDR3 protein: CASSQDPGSGIQVTQYF. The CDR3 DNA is TGCGCCAGCAGCCAAGACCCCGGGAGCGGGATCCAGGTTACGCAGTATTTT.